This T cell receptor (beta chain) was sequenced in a study of T cell responses to AZD1222 COVID-19 vaccine. Study overall: Samples with a second dose at about 4 or about 12 weeks were pooled together.

TCRdb's copy holds only in-frame clones and misses some; the assay was immunoSEQ multiplex PCR. The sample consists of 150,000 to 200,000 clones, 85% to 95% of them appearing once. On this clone: Its antigen remains unknown.

Findings of the study overall: Targeting of unmutated variant regions was reportedly seen in nearly half of spike-specific TCRs. Donor demographics were predominantly white British with a female majority; clonal diversity may be underestimated.

V was shortened by 0 bases and J by 7 bases, with 16 bases between the two germline ends. The germline CDR1 and CDR2 sequences are LNHNV and YYDKDF (reference sequence). The CDR3 contains 15 residues. The chain combines TRBV15 with TRBJ2-7, with a tentative D call TRBD1 (6 bases). The source of this sequence is an adult in good health. Sequencing was performed on peripheral blood, taken on day 0 of AZD1222 vaccination. In DNA form, the CDR3 reads TGTGCCACCAGCAGAGAAAAGGGGGTTCTGCGGGAGCAGTACTTC. It is translated as CATSREKGVLREQYF.